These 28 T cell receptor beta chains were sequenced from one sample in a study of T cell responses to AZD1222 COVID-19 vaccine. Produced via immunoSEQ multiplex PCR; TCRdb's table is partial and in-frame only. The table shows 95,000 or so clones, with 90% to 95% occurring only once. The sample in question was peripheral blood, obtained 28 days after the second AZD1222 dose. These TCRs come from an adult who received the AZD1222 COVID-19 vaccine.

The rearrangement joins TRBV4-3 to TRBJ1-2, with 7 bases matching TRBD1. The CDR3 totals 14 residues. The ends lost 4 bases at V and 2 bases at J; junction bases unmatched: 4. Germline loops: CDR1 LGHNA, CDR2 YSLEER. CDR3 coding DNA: TGCGCCAGCAGCCTAGGACAGGCCAACTATGGCTACACCTTC. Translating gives CASSLGQANYGYTF.

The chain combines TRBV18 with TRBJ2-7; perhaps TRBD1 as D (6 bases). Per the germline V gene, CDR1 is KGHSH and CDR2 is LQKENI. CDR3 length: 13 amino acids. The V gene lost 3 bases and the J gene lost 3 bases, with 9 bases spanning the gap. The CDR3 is CASSPRQDYEQYF. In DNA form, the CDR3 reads TGTGCCAGCTCACCCCGACAGGACTACGAGCAGTACTTC.

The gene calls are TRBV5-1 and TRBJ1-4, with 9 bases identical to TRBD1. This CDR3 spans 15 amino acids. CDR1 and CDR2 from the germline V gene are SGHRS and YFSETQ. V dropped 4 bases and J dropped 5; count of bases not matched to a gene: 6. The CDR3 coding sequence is TGCGCCAGCAGCACGGGACAGGGTGGGAATGAAAAACTGTTTTTT. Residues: CASSTGQGGNEKLFF.

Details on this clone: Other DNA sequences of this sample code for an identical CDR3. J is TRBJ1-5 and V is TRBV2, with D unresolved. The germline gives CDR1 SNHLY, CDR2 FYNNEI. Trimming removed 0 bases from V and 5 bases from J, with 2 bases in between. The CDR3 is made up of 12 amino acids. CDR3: CASSEAYQPQHF. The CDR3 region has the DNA TGTGCCAGCAGTGAAGCGTATCAGCCCCAGCATTTT.

CDR3 loop: CASSLGGTGNYGYTF. The CDR3 DNA sequence: TGTGCCAGCAGCTTAGGAGGTACAGGGAACTATGGCTACACCTTC. V is TRBV7-2 and J is TRBJ1-2; TRBD1 is a possible D gene (6 bases). V lost 1 base, J lost 2 bases, and 11 bases lay in between. The CDR3 is 15 residues long. Germline V gives CDR1 SGHTA, CDR2 FQGNSA. The full variable domain, rest sourced from reference TRBV7-2 and TRBJ1-2, is GAGVSQSPSNKVTEKGKDVELRCDPISGHTALYWYRQSLGQGLEFLIYFQGNSAPDKSGLPSDRFSAERTGGSVSTLTIQRTQQEDSAVYLCASSLGGTGNYGYTFGSGTRLTVV.

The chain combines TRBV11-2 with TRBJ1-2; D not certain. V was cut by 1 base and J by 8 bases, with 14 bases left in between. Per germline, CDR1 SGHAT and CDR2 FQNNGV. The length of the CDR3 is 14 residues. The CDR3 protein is CASSLGSQLGGYTF. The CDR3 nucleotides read TGTGCCAGCAGCTTAGGCAGCCAACTAGGGGGCTACACCTTC.

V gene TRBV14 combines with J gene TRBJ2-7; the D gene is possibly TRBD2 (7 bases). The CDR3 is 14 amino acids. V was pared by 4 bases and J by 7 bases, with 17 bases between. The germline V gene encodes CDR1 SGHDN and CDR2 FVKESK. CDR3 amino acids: CASSPPGGRWEQYF. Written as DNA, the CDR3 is TGTGCCAGCAGCCCCCCCGGGGGGCGATGGGAGCAGTACTTC.

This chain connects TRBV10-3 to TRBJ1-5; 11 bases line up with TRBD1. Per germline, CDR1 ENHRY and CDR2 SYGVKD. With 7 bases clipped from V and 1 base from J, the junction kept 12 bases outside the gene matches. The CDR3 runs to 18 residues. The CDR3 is CAITGQGAKGWSNQPQHF. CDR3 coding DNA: TGTGCCATCACTGGACAGGGGGCAAAGGGTTGGAGCAATCAGCCCCAGCATTTT.

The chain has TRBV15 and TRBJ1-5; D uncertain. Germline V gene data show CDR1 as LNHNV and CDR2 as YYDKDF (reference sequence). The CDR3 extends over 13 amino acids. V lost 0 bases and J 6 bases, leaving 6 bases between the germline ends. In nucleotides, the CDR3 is TGTGCCACCAGCAGAGATAGGAGTCAGCCCCAGCATTTT. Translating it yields CATSRDRSQPQHF. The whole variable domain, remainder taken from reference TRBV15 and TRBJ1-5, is DAMVIQNPRYQVTQFGKPVTLSCSQTLNHNVMYWYQQKSSQAPKLLFHYYDKDFNNEADTPDNFQSRRPNTSFCFLDIRSPGLGDTAMYLCATSRDRSQPQHFGDGTRLSIL.

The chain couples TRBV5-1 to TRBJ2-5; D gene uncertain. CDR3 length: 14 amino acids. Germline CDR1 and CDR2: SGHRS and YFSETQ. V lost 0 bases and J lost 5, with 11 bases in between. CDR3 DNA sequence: TGCGCCAGCAGCTTGGCGTGGGGTGTCGAGACCCAGTACTTC. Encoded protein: CASSLAWGVETQYF.

CDR3 protein: CASSSQGPGGNQPQHF. DNA of the CDR3: TGTGCCAGCAGCTCTCAGGGCCCGGGTGGCAATCAGCCCCAGCATTTT. The chain employs TRBV7-2 and TRBJ1-5; D perhaps matches TRBD1 (5 bases). Trimming left V 4 bases short and J 2 bases short, with 15 bases between. CDR3 length equals 16 residues. In germline, CDR1 is SGHTA, CDR2 FQGNSA.

The chain's CDR3 is CASSEWTSGKGNEQFF. The DNA of the CDR3 is TGTGCCAGCAGTGAATGGACTAGCGGAAAGGGGAATGAGCAGTTCTTC. This chain joins TRBV6-1 and TRBJ2-1; TRBD2 matches at 10 bases. CDR3 size: 16 residues. Unmatched junction bases numbered 8, after V lost 2 bases and J lost 7 bases. Per the germline V gene, CDR1 is MNHNS and CDR2 is SASEGT.

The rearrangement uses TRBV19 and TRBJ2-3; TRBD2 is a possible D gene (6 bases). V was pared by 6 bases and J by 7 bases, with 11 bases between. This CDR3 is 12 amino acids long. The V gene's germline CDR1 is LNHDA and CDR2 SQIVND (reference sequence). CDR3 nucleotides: TGTGCCAGTAGAGTGGGGGGAAATACGCAGTATTTT. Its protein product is CASRVGGNTQYF.

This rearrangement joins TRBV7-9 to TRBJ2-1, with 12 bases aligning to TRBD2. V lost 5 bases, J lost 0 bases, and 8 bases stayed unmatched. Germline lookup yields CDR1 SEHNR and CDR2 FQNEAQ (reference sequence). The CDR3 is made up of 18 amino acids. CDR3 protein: CASSGGLAGHSSYNEQFF. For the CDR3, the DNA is TGTGCCAGCAGCGGAGGACTAGCGGGACATAGCTCCTACAATGAGCAGTTCTTC. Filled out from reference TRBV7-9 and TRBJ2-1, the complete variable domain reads DTGVSQNPRHKITKRGQNVTFRCDPISEHNRLYWYRQTLGQGPEFLTYFQNEAQLEKSRLLSDRFSAERPKGSFSTLEIQRTEQGDSAMYLCASSGGLAGHSSYNEQFFGPGTRLTVL.

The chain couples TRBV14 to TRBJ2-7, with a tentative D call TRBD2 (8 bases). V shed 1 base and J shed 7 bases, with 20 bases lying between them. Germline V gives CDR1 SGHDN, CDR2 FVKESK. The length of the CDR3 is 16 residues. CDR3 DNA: TGTGCCAGCAGCCAAGCTCAGGGGGTAGCGGGAAATGAGCAGTACTTC. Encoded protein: CASSQAQGVAGNEQYF.

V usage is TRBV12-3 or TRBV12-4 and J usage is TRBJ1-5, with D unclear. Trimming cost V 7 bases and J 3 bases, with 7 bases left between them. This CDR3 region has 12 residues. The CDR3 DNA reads TGTGCCAGCACCCTTCCCAATCAGCCCCAGCATTTT. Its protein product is CASTLPNQPQHF.

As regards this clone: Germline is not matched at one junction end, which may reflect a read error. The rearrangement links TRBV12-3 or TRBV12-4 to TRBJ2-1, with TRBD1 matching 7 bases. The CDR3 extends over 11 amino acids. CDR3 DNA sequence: TGTGCCAGCACGCTTGACAGGGTCAACATCTTC. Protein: CASTLDRVNIF.

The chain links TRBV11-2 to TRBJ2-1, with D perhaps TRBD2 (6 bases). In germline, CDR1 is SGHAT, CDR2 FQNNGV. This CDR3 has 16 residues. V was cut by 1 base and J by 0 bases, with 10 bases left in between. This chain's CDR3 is CASSLVAGRSYNEQFF. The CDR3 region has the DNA TGTGCCAGCAGCTTAGTTGCGGGACGCTCCTACAATGAGCAGTTCTTC.

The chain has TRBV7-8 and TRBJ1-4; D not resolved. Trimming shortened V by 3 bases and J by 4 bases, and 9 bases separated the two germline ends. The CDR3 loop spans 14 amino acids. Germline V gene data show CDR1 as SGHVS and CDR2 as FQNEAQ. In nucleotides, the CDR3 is TGTGCCAGCAGCTTGGGCCGGATTAATGAAAAACTGTTTTTT. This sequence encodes CASSLGRINEKLFF. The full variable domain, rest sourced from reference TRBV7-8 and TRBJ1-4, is GAGVSQSPRYKVAKRGQDVALRCDPISGHVSLFWYQQALGQGPEFLTYFQNEAQLDKSGLPSDRFFAERPEGSVSTLKIQRTQQEDSAVYLCASSLGRINEKLFFGSGTQLSVL.

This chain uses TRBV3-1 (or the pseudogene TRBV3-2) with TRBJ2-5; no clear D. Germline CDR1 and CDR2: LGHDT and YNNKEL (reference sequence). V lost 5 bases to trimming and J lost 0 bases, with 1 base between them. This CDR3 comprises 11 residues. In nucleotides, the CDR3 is TGTGCCAGCAGCAACCAAGAGACCCAGTACTTC. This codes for CASSNQETQYF.

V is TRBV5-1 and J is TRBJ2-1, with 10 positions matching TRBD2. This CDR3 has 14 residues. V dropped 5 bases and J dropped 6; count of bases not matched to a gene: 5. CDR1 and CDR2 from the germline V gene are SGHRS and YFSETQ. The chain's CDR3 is CASRKAGGGNEQFF. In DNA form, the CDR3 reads TGCGCCAGCAGGAAAGCGGGAGGGGGCAATGAGCAGTTCTTC.

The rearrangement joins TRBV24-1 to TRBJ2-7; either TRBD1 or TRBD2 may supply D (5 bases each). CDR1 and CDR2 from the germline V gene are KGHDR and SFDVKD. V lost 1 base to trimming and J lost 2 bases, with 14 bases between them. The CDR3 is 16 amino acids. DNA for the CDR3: TGTGCCACCAGTGATTTTATGGGACCTGAAACCTACGAGCAGTACTTC. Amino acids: CATSDFMGPETYEQYF.

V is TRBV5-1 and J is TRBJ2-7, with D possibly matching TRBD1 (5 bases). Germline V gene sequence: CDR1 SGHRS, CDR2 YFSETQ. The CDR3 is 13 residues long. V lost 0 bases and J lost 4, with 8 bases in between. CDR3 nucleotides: TGCGCCAGCAGCTTGGTCCAGGGTTACGAGCAGTACTTC. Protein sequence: CASSLVQGYEQYF.

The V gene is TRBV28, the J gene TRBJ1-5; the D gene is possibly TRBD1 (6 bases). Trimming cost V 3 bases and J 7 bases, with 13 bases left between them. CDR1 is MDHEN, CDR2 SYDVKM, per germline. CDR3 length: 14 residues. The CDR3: CASSFSGGVQPQHF. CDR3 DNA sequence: TGTGCCAGCAGTTTCAGTGGGGGCGTCCAGCCCCAGCATTTT.

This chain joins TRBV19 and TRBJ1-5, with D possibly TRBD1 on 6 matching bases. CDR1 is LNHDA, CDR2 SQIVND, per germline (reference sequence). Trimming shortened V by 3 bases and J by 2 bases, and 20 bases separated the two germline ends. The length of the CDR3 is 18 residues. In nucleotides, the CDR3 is TGTGCCAGTAGTATGAGACTATTGGGGGGCTCGGGCAATCAGCCCCAGCATTTT. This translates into CASSMRLLGGSGNQPQHF.

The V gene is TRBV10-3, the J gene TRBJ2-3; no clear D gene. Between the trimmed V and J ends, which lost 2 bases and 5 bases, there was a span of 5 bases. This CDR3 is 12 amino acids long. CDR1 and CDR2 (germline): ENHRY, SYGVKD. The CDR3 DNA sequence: TGTGCCATCAGTGAGGGGGTAGATACGCAGTATTTT. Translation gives CAISEGVDTQYF.

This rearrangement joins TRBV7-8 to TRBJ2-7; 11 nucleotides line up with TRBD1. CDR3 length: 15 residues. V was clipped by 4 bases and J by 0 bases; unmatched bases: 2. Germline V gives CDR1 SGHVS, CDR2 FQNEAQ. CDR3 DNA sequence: TGTGCCAGCAGCTACGGGACAGGGGGCTCCTACGAGCAGTACTTC. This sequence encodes CASSYGTGGSYEQYF.

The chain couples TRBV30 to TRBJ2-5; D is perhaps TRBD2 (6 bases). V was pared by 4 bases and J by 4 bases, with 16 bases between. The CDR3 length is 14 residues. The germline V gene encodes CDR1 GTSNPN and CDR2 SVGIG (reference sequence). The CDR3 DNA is TGTGCCTGGAAAGAGAGTAGGGGAGGAGAGACCCAGTACTTC. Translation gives CAWKESRGGETQYF.